These 32 T cell receptor beta chains were sequenced from one sample in a study of blood T cell repertoires in COVID-19. Generated by immunoSEQ multiplex PCR, the TCRdb table keeps only in-frame clones and is missing some. In the table there are 150,000 to 200,000 clones, 78% of which are singletons. The specimen was peripheral blood. The receptors originated from a woman of 80 years or more with acute or convalescent COVID-19.

A few counts support this clone. This rearrangement joins TRBV6-2 or TRBV6-3 to TRBJ2-2, with 12 bases aligning to TRBD2. Germline assignment: CDR1 MNHEY and CDR2 SVGEGT. The junction had 9 bases not matched to a gene; V was cut back by 4 bases and J by 3 bases. This CDR3 has 18 residues. CDR3 region: CASSSRPLAGGYTGELFF. The CDR3 DNA is TGTGCCAGCAGTTCCCGGCCACTAGCGGGAGGTTACACCGGGGAGCTGTTTTTT.

The chain recombines TRBV2 with TRBJ1-5, with TRBD1 as a possible D gene (5 bases). This CDR3 has 15 residues. Germline V gene data show CDR1 as SNHLY and CDR2 as FYNNEI. Trimming took 5 bases from V and 3 from J, leaving 14 bases between them. This CDR3 is CASSFQGGNNQPQHF. In DNA, the CDR3 is TGTGCCAGCAGTTTTCAGGGTGGGAACAATCAGCCCCAGCATTTT.

The chain's CDR3 is CASSLFGGDTQYF. CDR3 DNA: TGCGCCAGCAGCTTGTTTGGGGGGGATACGCAGTATTTT. The chain has TRBV5-1 and TRBJ2-3, with TRBD2 as a possible D gene (6 bases). Germline V gene sequence: CDR1 SGHRS, CDR2 YFSETQ. This CDR3 comprises 13 residues. Between the trimmed V and J ends, which lost 1 base and 6 bases, there was a span of 9 bases.

The chain combines TRBV15 with TRBJ2-5, with 10 positions matching TRBD2. CDR3 length: 17 amino acids. Germline CDR1 and CDR2: LNHNV and YYDKDF (reference sequence). The V and J ends lost 1 base and 2 bases, in that order; junction bases with no gene match: 7. The CDR3 reads CATSRATGLARQETQYF. The CDR3 DNA reads TGTGCCACCAGCAGAGCAACGGGACTAGCGAGGCAAGAGACCCAGTACTTC.

The J gene is TRBJ1-5, the V gene TRBV6-5; 7 bases match TRBD1. CDR1 and CDR2 from the germline V gene are MNHEY and SVGAGI. CDR3 length equals 16 residues. V shed 6 bases, J shed 7 bases, and the junction held 15 bases outside the gene matches. The CDR3 region is CASSYPVTGKRQPQHF. The CDR3 DNA sequence: TGTGCCAGCAGCTACCCGGTGACAGGGAAGAGACAGCCCCAGCATTTT.

This rearrangement joins TRBV5-1 to TRBJ2-1; TRBD2 matches at 10 bases. CDR3 size: 16 residues. CDR1 SGHRS and CDR2 YFSETQ come from the germline V gene. Trimming removed 3 bases from V and 4 bases from J; junction bases left unmatched: 7. The CDR3 DNA reads as TGCGCCAGCAGCTCCCCAGCGGGAGGGCCATACAATGAGCAGTTCTTC. Amino acid sequence: CASSSPAGGPYNEQFF.

DNA of the CDR3: TGTGCCAGCAGCCGGGATCCTGGGCCCTACGAGCAGTACTTC. Its protein product is CASSRDPGPYEQYF. The chain joins TRBV6-5 to TRBJ2-7, with D possibly being TRBD2 (5 bases). This CDR3 contains 14 residues. CDR1 is MNHEY, CDR2 SVGAGI, per germline. V lost 6 bases to trimming and J lost 2 bases, with 14 bases between them.

A single count supports this clone. This chain connects TRBV18 to TRBJ1-5; D perhaps matches TRBD1 (5 bases). CDR1 and CDR2 from the germline V gene are KGHSH and LQKENI. V gave up 0 bases and J gave up 4 bases, with 7 bases separating them. The CDR3 length is 14 residues. The CDR3 region is CASSPPGGNQPQHF. As DNA, the CDR3 is TGTGCCAGCTCACCACCGGGGGGGAATCAGCCCCAGCATTTT.

V is TRBV5-4 and J is TRBJ1-4; possible D gene TRBD1, 6 bases. The CDR3 runs to 14 residues. Germline-derived CDR1 and CDR2 are SGHNT and YYREEE (reference sequence). Deletions cut 4 bases from V and 8 bases from J, with 15 bases between. The CDR3 region is CASSPDSRGEKLFF. The CDR3 DNA follows: TGTGCCAGCAGCCCGGACAGCAGAGGGGAAAAACTGTTTTTT.

This clone was observed once. The rearrangement links TRBV7-2 to TRBJ2-1; a possible D gene is TRBD2 (7 bases). The CDR3 covers 14 residues. Trimming pared 1 base from V and 7 bases from J, leaving 11 bases between. The V gene's germline CDR1 is SGHTA and CDR2 FQGNSA. The CDR3 protein is CASSLVRGGNEQFF. The DNA of the CDR3 is TGTGCCAGCAGCTTAGTGAGGGGGGGTAATGAGCAGTTCTTC.

This clone was recorded once. This chain joins TRBV7-8 and TRBJ1-5, with 8 bases aligning to TRBD1. The CDR3 extends over 16 amino acids. The J segment lost 4 bases and the V segment lost 5 bases, leaving 10 bases of the junction unmatched. CDR1 is SGHVS, CDR2 FQNEAQ, per germline. CDR3 coding DNA: TGTGCCAGCAGCCTCAGTCCCCAGGGGGCGAATCAGCCCCAGCATTTT. The encoded protein is CASSLSPQGANQPQHF.

V is TRBV24-1 and J is TRBJ2-5; 10 bases agree with TRBD1. Germline V gives CDR1 KGHDR, CDR2 SFDVKD. Germline trimming cut 4 bases from V and 3 bases from J; bases unmatched to any gene: 7. The CDR3 has 16 residues. CDR3 protein: CATSESGTGVEETQYF. For the CDR3, the DNA is TGTGCCACCAGTGAATCCGGGACAGGGGTAGAAGAGACCCAGTACTTC.

The gene calls are TRBV7-2 and TRBJ1-4, with 8 bases lining up with TRBD1. Looked up from germline, CDR1 is SGHTA and CDR2 is FQGNSA. V lost 6 bases and J lost 5; bases outside the gene matches: 5. This CDR3 region has 14 residues. The CDR3, as DNA: TGTGCCAGCAGACTAACAGGGGGGAATGAAAAACTGTTTTTT. This sequence encodes CASRLTGGNEKLFF.

The chain joins TRBV28 to TRBJ1-1; 9 bases map to TRBD1. After removal of 5 bases from V and 6 bases from J, the junction contained 7 bases not matched to a gene. Germline lookup yields CDR1 MDHEN and CDR2 SYDVKM. The CDR3 length is 14 residues. In nucleotides, the CDR3 is TGTGCCAGCAGTATTAGACAGGGGGTGTCTGAAGCTTTCTTT. Translating it yields CASSIRQGVSEAFF. Based on the CDR3 plus reference TRBV28 and TRBJ1-1, the full variable domain is DVKVTQSSRYLVKRTGEKVFLECVQDMDHENMFWYRQDPGLGLRLIYFSYDVKMKEKGDIPEGYSVSREKKERFSLILESASTNQTSMYLCASSIRQGVSEAFFGQGTRLTVV.

The chain couples TRBV4-1 to TRBJ1-1; D is undetermined. Germline V gives CDR1 MGHRA, CDR2 YSYEKL. This CDR3 comprises 15 residues. Trimming pared 1 base from V and 4 bases from J, leaving 13 bases between. For the CDR3, the DNA is TGCGCCAGCAGCCAAGTGGGCCGATTGGGCACTGAAGCTTTCTTT. This translates into CASSQVGRLGTEAFF.

The chain carries TRBV7-2 and TRBJ1-5, with D unclear. CDR1 and CDR2 from the germline V gene are SGHTA and FQGNSA. The germline V and J ends were trimmed by 4 bases and 9 bases, with 13 bases remaining between them. The CDR3 length is 13 residues. CDR3 residues: CASSSGLVRPQHF. The CDR3 DNA sequence: TGTGCCAGCAGCTCCGGACTGGTCAGGCCCCAGCATTTT. The whole variable domain, filled in from reference TRBV7-2 and TRBJ1-5, reads GAGVSQSPSNKVTEKGKDVELRCDPISGHTALYWYRQSLGQGLEFLIYFQGNSAPDKSGLPSDRFSAERTGGSVSTLTIQRTQQEDSAVYLCASSSGLVRPQHFGDGTRLSIL.

V gene TRBV2 combines with J gene TRBJ2-7; 9 nucleotides line up with TRBD1. The CDR3 sequence is 15 residues long. The V gene end was trimmed by 8 bases and the J gene end by 0 bases; junction bases not matched to a gene: 8. Germline V gene sequence: CDR1 SNHLY, CDR2 FYNNEI. The CDR3 region is CASSGQGMSSYEQYF. As DNA, the CDR3 is TGTGCCAGCTCTGGACAGGGGATGAGCTCCTACGAGCAGTACTTC. The full variable domain, with the rest looked up from reference TRBV2 and TRBJ2-7, is EPEVTQTPSHQVTQMGQEVILRCVPISNHLYFYWYRQILGQKVEFLVSFYNNEISEKSEIFDDQFSVERPDGSNFTLKIRSTKLEDSAMYFCASSGQGMSSYEQYFGPGTRLTVT.

This chain connects TRBV5-1 to TRBJ2-5, with TRBD1 matching over 10 bases. Trimming cost V 5 bases and J 8 bases; bases outside gene matches: 12. The CDR3 extends over 15 amino acids. Germline lookup yields CDR1 SGHRS and CDR2 YFSETQ. As DNA, the CDR3 is TGCGCCAGCAGGCAACCGGGACAGGGGTGGGGAACCCAGTACTTC. The encoded protein is CASRQPGQGWGTQYF.

This clone was picked up a small number of times. The V and J genes are TRBV7-9 and TRBJ1-1; 8 bases align to TRBD1. CDR3 length: 14 amino acids. Germline assignment: CDR1 SEHNR and CDR2 FQNEAQ (reference sequence). Trimming removed 5 bases from V and 3 bases from J; junction bases left unmatched: 5. CDR3 loop: CASSLQGVDTEAFF. CDR3 coding DNA: TGTGCCAGCAGCCTACAGGGGGTCGACACTGAAGCTTTCTTT.

The V and J genes are TRBV27 and TRBJ2-7; TRBD2 matches 11 bases. The CDR3 spans 18 residues. Germline V gene lookup returns CDR1 MNHEY and CDR2 SMNVEV (reference sequence). J lost 4 bases, V lost 5 bases, and 16 bases had no gene match. The chain's CDR3 is CASSPLGRRTSGFYEQYF. As DNA, the CDR3 is TGTGCCAGCAGTCCGCTGGGAAGGCGGACTAGCGGGTTTTACGAGCAGTACTTC.

This CDR3 reads CASSGSSYEQYF. Written as DNA, the CDR3 is TGTGCCAGCTCGGGCAGCTCCTACGAGCAGTACTTC. This sequence joins TRBV18 and TRBJ2-7; D unclear. Germline V gene sequence: CDR1 KGHSH, CDR2 LQKENI. The CDR3 consists of 12 residues. V was cut by 6 bases and J by 0 bases, with 6 bases left in between.

J is TRBJ2-2 and V is TRBV11-2; D is possibly TRBD2 (6 bases). V was clipped by 4 bases and J by 0 bases, with 15 bases between them. The CDR3 totals 17 residues. Germline V gene data show CDR1 as SGHAT and CDR2 as FQNNGV. The CDR3 nucleotides are TGTGCCAGCAGCTACGGGCTTAGCGGCGCGAACACCGGGGAGCTGTTTTTT. Amino acid sequence: CASSYGLSGANTGELFF. Variable domain in full (rest from reference TRBV11-2 and TRBJ2-2): EAGVAQSPRYKIIEKRQSVAFWCNPISGHATLYWYQQILGQGPKLLIQFQNNGVVDDSQLPKDRFSAERLKGVDSTLKIQPAKLEDSAVYLCASSYGLSGANTGELFFGEGSRLTVL.

This chain links TRBV10-2 with TRBJ1-2; a possible D gene is TRBD1 (6 bases). Germline V gives CDR1 WSHSY, CDR2 SAAADI. Trimming removed 0 bases from V and 7 bases from J, with 12 bases in between. The CDR3 has 14 amino acids. CDR3 amino acids: CASSESGTSLGYTF. The DNA of the CDR3 is TGCGCCAGCAGTGAGTCAGGGACAAGCCTTGGCTACACCTTC.

V gene TRBV5-1 combines with J gene TRBJ2-2, with a weak D call TRBD2 (5 bases). The CDR3 runs to 15 residues. V lost 4 bases and J lost 6, with 16 bases in between. Germline lookup yields CDR1 SGHRS and CDR2 YFSETQ. The CDR3 DNA sequence: TGCGCCAGCAGCGCCTCCGTGGCGAGGGCCGGGGAGCTGTTTTTT. Translation: CASSASVARAGELFF.

This clone was seen a handful of times. The chain is built from TRBV6-1 and TRBJ1-5, with unresolved D. There are 15 residues in the CDR3. Trimming shortened V by 0 bases and J by 1 base, and 7 bases separated the two germline ends. Germline V gene sequence: CDR1 MNHNS, CDR2 SASEGT. In nucleotides, the CDR3 is TGTGCCAGCAGTGAAGCACTCGGGAGCAATCAGCCCCAGCATTTT. It encodes CASSEALGSNQPQHF.

The genes are TRBV6-5 and TRBJ1-6; D is undetermined. The CDR3 covers 14 residues. V gave up 7 bases and J gave up 2 bases, with 9 bases separating them. Looked up from germline, CDR1 is MNHEY and CDR2 is SVGAGI. The CDR3 DNA is TGTGCCAGCAACGGGGTCACCTATAATTCACCCCTCCACTTT. Amino acid sequence: CASNGVTYNSPLHF.

The chain joins TRBV3-1 (or the pseudogene TRBV3-2) to TRBJ1-5, with 8 bases that match TRBD1. Per germline, CDR1 LGHDT and CDR2 YNNKEL (reference sequence). With V trimmed by 5 bases and J by 2 bases, 5 bases remained unmatched. This CDR3 contains 15 residues. Here the CDR3 reads CASSNTGGGNQPQHF. In DNA form, the CDR3 reads TGTGCCAGCAGCAATACAGGGGGTGGCAATCAGCCCCAGCATTTT.

V and J are TRBV24-1 and TRBJ2-2; maybe TRBD1 (6 bases). The CDR3 extends over 14 amino acids. V was trimmed by 7 bases and J by 1 base, leaving 9 bases between them. From germline, CDR1 is KGHDR and CDR2 SFDVKD. The CDR3 DNA is TGTGCCACCAGAGCACAGGGGAACACCGGGGAGCTGTTTTTT. Amino acids: CATRAQGNTGELFF.

This chain uses TRBV10-3 with TRBJ1-1, with TRBD1 matching over 10 bases. CDR3 length equals 14 residues. V lost 6 bases, J lost 1 base, and 2 bases stayed unmatched. The germline V gene has CDR1 ENHRY and CDR2 SYGVKD. The CDR3 DNA follows: TGTGCCATCAGCCGGGACAGGGGGAACACTGAAGCTTTCTTT. Encoded protein: CAISRDRGNTEAFF.

The V call is TRBV3-1 (or the pseudogene TRBV3-2), the J call TRBJ2-3; D gene ambiguous. This CDR3 has 12 residues. V dropped 2 bases and J dropped 7 bases, with 7 bases sitting between them. Germline V gene lookup returns CDR1 LGHDT and CDR2 YNNKEL (reference sequence). Written as DNA, the CDR3 is TGTGCCAGCAGCCAATCGAGGAATACGCAGTATTTT. This encodes CASSQSRNTQYF.

The chain employs TRBV2 and TRBJ2-1, with no clear D. The V end lost 1 base, the J end lost 10 bases, and 8 bases lay between the germline ends. CDR1 and CDR2 (germline): SNHLY, FYNNEI. This CDR3 has 12 residues. The CDR3 DNA sequence: TGTGCCAGCAGTGAAGGGAGAAGGGAGCAGTTCTTC. Its translation is CASSEGRREQFF. Full variable domain (rest looked up from reference TRBV2 and TRBJ2-1): EPEVTQTPSHQVTQMGQEVILRCVPISNHLYFYWYRQILGQKVEFLVSFYNNEISEKSEIFDDQFSVERPDGSNFTLKIRSTKLEDSAMYFCASSEGRREQFFGPGTRLTVL.

V usage is TRBV6-2 or TRBV6-3 and J usage is TRBJ1-5; no clear D. V was pared by 2 bases and J by 7 bases, with 12 bases between. Germline CDR1 MNHEY, CDR2 SVGEGT. CDR3 length: 14 amino acids. The DNA of the CDR3 is TGTGCCAGCAGTTACGACGGCAGGAGGCAGCCCCAGCATTTT. Translating gives CASSYDGRRQPQHF.